This record looks at one T cell receptor (beta chain) sequence and its context. Per sorted-subset replicate PCR, input was around 220 ng DNA, representing 30,000 to 35,000 T cell genomes. Method: immunoSEQ multiplex PCR; TCRdb's copy keeps in-frame clones and lacks some. There are about 980,000 clones in the sample; more than 75% occur only once, and about 1.5% lies in the top ten. These data are taken from a study of shared clonotypes between healthy human individuals. Germline V gene lookup returns CDR1 SGHRS and CDR2 YFSETQ. The junction had 12 bases not matched to a gene; V was cut back by 5 bases and J by 9 bases. This CDR3 is built from 15 residues.

This chain uses TRBV5-1 with TRBJ2-1; TRBD2 aligns across 9 bases. Sequenced input: memory CD4+ T cells sorted from blood. Documented subset: CD45RA-negative fraction. This receptor was obtained from a man aged 18 to 30 in good health. CDR3 in amino acids: CASRLEFGGRAEQFF. CDR3 in DNA: TGCGCCAGCAGACTCGAATTTGGCGGGAGGGCTGAGCAGTTCTTC.